This T cell receptor beta chain is from a study of CD8+ T cells in alopecia areata. Whole-study context: For the treated group, dosing was oral tofacitinib at 5 to 10 mg twice daily.

In each case, RNA was isolated and then reverse transcribed into cDNA as the sequencing template. Profiled with immunoSEQ multiplex PCR; TCRdb holds only in-frame clones, not every one. The profile shows 110,000 to 150,000 clones, nearly 55% of them singletons. Trimming cost V 4 bases and J 1 base, with 11 bases left between them. Germline V gene lookup returns CDR1 MNHEY and CDR2 SMNVEV (reference sequence). The CDR3 contains 14 residues. The treatment here: oral pan-JAK inhibitor, 5-10 mg twice daily. As for this clone: Antigen unknown.

Overall study findings and caveats: During tofacitinib treatment, many expanded lesional clones remained in scalp and blood. With just one nonresponder, it is still uncertain whether baseline CD8+ expansion relates to response.

The chain is built from TRBV27 and TRBJ2-7, with D possibly being TRBD2 (6 bases). Here the sequenced sample was CD8+ T cells sorted from blood, taken at week 4, from a patient treated with tofacitinib. The sequence was obtained from a human donor with alopecia areata. The CDR3 sequence is CASSYLAGSYEQYF. CDR3 DNA sequence: TGTGCCAGCAGTTACTTGGCGGGGTCCTACGAGCAGTACTTC.